The present T cell receptor beta chain was sequenced within a study of cytomegalovirus exposure and HLA in healthy donors. This clone was seen once. V gave up 4 bases and J gave up 5 bases; unmatched junction bases: 6. The CDR3 totals 15 residues. The germline gives CDR1 MNHEY, CDR2 SVGAGI. Amplification used 60 Vbeta primers and 13 Jbeta primers. Sequenced by immunoSEQ multiplex PCR; TCRdb stores in-frame clones only, minus some. The sample records about 160,000 clones, over 80% being singletons. This clonotype was obtained from a woman younger than 30 in good health and CMV-seronegative. The rearrangement joins TRBV6-5 to TRBJ1-5; TRBD1 aligns across 9 bases. Sequencing used PBMCs. CDR3: CASSSPGQGDQPQHF. The DNA of the CDR3 is TGTGCCAGCAGTTCGCCGGGACAGGGTGATCAGCCCCAGCATTTT.